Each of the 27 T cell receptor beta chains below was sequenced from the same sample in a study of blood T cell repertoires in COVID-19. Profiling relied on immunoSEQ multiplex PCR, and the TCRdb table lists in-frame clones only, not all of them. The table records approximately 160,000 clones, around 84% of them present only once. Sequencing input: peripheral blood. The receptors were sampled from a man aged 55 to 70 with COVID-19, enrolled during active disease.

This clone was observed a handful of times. The CDR3, as DNA: TGTGCCAGCAGCTTGAATTGGTTAGCGGAGACCCAGTACTTC. This sequence encodes CASSLNWLAETQYF. The chain couples TRBV7-2 to TRBJ2-5, with D perhaps TRBD2 (5 bases). This CDR3 has 14 amino acids. Germline assignment: CDR1 SGHTA and CDR2 FQGNSA. V lost 3 bases, J lost 5 bases, and 13 bases lay in between.

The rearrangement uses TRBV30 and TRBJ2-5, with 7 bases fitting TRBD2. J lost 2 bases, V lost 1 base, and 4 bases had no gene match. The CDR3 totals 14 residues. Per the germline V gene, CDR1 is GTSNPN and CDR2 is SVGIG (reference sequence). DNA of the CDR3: TGTGCCTGGAGTGACCTAGCGGTTCAAGAGACCCAGTACTTC. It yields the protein CAWSDLAVQETQYF.

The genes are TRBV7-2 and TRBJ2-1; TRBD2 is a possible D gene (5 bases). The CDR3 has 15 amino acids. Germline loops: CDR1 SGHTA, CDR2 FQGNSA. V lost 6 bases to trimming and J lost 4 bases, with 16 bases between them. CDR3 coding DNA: TGTGCCAGCAGGGAAGCGGCTAATACGTACAATGAGCAGTTCTTC. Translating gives CASREAANTYNEQFF.

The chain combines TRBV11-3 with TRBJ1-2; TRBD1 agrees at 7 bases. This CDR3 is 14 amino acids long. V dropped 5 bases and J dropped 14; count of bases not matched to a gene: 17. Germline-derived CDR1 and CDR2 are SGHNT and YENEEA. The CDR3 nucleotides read TGTGCCAGCAGCCCTTACCGGGACAGCCACATTGTGACCTTC. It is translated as CASSPYRDSHIVTF.

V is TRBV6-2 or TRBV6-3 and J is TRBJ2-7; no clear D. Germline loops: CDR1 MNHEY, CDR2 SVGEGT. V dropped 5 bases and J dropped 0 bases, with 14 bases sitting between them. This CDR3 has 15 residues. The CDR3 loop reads CASSRPYSSSYEQYF. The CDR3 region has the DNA TGTGCCAGCAGTCGCCCCTATTCGAGCTCCTACGAGCAGTACTTC.

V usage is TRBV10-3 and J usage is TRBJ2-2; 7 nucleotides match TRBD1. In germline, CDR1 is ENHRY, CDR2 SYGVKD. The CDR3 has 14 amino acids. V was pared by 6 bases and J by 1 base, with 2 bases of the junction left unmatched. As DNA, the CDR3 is TGTGCCATCAGGGGACAGATGAACACCGGGGAGCTGTTTTTT. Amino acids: CAIRGQMNTGELFF.

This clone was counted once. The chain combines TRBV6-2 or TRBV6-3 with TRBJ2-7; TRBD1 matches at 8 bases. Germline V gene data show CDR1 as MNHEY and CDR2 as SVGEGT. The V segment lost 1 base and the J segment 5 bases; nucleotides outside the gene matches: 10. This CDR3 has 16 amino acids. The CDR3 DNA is TGTGCCAGCAGTTACTATGCGGGACAGGTAGTCGACGAGCAGTACTTC. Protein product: CASSYYAGQVVDEQYF.

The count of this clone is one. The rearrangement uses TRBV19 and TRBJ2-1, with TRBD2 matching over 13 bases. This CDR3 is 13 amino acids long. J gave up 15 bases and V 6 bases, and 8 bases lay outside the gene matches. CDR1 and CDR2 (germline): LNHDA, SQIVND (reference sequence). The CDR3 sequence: CASRALAGGRPFF. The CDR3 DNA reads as TGTGCCAGTAGAGCACTAGCGGGAGGGAGGCCGTTCTTC. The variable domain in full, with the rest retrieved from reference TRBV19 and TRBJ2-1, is DGGITQSPKYLFRKEGQNVTLSCEQNLNHDAMYWYRQDPGQGLRLIYYSQIVNDFQKGDIAEGYSVSREKKESFPLTVTSAQKNPTAFYLCASRALAGGRPFFGPGTRLTVL.

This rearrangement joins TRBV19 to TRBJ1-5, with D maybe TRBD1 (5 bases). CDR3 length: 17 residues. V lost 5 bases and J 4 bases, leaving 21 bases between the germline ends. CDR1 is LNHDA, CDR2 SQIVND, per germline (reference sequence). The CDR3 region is CASSPRWGLLLNQPQHF. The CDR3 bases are TGTGCCAGTAGTCCTCGCTGGGGCCTCCTACTGAATCAGCCCCAGCATTTT.

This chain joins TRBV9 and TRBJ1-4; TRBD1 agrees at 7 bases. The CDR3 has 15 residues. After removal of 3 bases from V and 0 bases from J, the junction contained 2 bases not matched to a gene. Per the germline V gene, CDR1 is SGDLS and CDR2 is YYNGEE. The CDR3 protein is CASSDGQATNEKLFF. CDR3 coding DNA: TGTGCCAGCAGCGATGGACAGGCAACTAATGAAAAACTGTTTTTT. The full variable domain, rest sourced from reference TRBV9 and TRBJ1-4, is DSGVTQTPKHLITATGQRVTLRCSPRSGDLSVYWYQQSLDQGLQFLIQYYNGEERAKGNILERFSAQQFPDLHSELNLSSLELGDSALYFCASSDGQATNEKLFFGSGTQLSVL.

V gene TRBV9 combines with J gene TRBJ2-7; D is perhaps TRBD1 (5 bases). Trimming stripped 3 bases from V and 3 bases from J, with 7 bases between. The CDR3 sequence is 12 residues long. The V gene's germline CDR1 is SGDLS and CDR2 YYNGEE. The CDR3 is CASSGDSYEQYF. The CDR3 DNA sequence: TGTGCCAGCAGCGGAGACAGCTACGAGCAGTACTTC.

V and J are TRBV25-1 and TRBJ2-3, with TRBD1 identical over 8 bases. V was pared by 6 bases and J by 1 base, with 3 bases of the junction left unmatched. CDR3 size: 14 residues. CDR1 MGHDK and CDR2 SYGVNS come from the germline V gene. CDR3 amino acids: CASRGTGRTDTQYF. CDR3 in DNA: TGTGCCAGCAGGGGGACAGGCCGCACAGATACGCAGTATTTT.

The CDR3 sequence is CATSGGTANSPLHF. CDR3 DNA sequence: TGTGCCACCAGCGGGGGGACGGCCAATTCACCCCTCCACTTT. The chain couples TRBV15 to TRBJ1-6; perhaps TRBD1 as D (5 bases). From germline, CDR1 is LNHNV and CDR2 YYDKDF (reference sequence). This CDR3 is 14 amino acids long. V was pared by 5 bases and J by 7 bases, with 12 bases between.

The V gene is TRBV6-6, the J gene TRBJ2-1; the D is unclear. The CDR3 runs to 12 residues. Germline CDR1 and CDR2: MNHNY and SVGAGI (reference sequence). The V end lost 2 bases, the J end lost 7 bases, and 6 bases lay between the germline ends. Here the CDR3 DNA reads TGTGCCAGCAGTTACGTGGCTAATGAGCAGTTCTTC. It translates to CASSYVANEQFF.

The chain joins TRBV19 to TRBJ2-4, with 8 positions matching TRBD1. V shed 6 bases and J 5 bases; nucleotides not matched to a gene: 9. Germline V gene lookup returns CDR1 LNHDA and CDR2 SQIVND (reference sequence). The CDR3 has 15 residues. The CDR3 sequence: CASRSGAGGQNIQYF. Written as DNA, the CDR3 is TGTGCCAGTAGATCAGGGGCAGGGGGCCAAAACATTCAGTACTTC.

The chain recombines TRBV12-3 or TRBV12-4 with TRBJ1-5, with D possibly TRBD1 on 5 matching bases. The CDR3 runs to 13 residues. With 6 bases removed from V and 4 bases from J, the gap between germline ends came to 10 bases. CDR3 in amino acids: CASSGSGNQPQHF. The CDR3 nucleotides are TGTGCCAGCAGCGGATCAGGGAATCAGCCCCAGCATTTT.

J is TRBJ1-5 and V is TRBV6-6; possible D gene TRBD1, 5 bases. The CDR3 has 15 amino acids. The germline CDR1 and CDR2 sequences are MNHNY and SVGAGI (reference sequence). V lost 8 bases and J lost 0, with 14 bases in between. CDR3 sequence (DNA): TGTGCCAGCGGCTATGTGGGGGGTAGCAATCAGCCCCAGCATTTT. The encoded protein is CASGYVGGSNQPQHF.

In nucleotides, the CDR3 is TGTGCCAGTAGTCCCTCTAGTTGGAACACCGGGGAGCTGTTTTTT. Its translation: CASSPSSWNTGELFF. The chain joins TRBV19 to TRBJ2-2; D remains ambiguous. Trimming left V 5 bases short and J 1 base short, with 11 bases between. Germline CDR1 and CDR2: LNHDA and SQIVND (reference sequence). The CDR3 sequence is 15 residues long.

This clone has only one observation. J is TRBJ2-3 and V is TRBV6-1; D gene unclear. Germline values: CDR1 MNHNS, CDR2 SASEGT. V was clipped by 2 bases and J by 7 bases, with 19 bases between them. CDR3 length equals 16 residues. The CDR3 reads CASSESTSLRLNTQYF. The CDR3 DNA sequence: TGTGCCAGCAGTGAATCTACCTCTCTTAGACTGAATACGCAGTATTTT.

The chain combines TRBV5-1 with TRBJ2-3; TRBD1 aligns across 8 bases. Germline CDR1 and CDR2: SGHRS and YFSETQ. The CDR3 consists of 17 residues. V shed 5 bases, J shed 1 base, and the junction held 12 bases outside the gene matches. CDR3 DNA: TGCGCCAGCAGTATGGGACAGGAGTTTCTGGGCACAGATACGCAGTATTTT. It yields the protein CASSMGQEFLGTDTQYF.

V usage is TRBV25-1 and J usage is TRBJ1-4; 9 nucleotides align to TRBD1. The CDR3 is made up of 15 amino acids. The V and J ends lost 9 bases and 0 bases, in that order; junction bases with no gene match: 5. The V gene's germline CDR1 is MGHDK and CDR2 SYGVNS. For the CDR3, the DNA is TGTGCCAGTCAAAGACAGGGGGCAACTAATGAAAAACTGTTTTTT. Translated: CASQRQGATNEKLFF.

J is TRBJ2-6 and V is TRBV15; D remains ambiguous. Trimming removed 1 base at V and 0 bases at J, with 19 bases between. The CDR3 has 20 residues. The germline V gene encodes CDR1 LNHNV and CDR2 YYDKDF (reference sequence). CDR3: CATSRASPQNYYSGANVLTF. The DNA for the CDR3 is TGTGCCACCAGCAGAGCCTCCCCGCAAAACTACTACTCTGGGGCCAACGTCCTGACTTTC.

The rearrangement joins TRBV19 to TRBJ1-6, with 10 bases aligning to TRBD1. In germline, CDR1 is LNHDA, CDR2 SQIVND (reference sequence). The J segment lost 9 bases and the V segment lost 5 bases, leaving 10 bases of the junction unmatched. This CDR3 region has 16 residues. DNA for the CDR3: TGTGCCAGTAGTCCGAACTACGGGACAGGGGTTTCACCCCTCCACTTT. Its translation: CASSPNYGTGVSPLHF.

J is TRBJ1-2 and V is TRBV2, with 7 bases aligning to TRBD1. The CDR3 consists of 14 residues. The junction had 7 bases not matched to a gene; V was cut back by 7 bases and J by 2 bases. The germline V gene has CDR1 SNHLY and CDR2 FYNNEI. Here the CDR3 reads CASTRQQGNYGYTF. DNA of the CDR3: TGTGCCAGCACCAGACAACAGGGGAACTATGGCTACACCTTC.

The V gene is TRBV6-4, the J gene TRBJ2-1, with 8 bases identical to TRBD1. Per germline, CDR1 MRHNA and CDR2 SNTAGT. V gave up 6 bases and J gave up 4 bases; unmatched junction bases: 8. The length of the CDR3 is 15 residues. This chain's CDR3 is CASSEGQVKYNEQFF. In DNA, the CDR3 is TGTGCCAGCAGCGAGGGACAGGTGAAGTACAATGAGCAGTTCTTC.

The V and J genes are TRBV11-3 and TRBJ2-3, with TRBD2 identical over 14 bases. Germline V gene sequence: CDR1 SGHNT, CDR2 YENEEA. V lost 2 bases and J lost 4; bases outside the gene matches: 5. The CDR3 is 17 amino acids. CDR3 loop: CASSLKGLAGAPDTQYF. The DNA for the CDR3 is TGTGCCAGCAGCTTAAAGGGACTAGCGGGGGCCCCAGATACGCAGTATTTT. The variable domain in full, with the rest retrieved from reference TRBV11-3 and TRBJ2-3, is EAGVVQSPRYKIIEKKQPVAFWCNPISGHNTLYWYLQNLGQGPELLIRYENEEAVDDSQLPKDRFSAERLKGVDSTLKIQPAELGDSAVYLCASSLKGLAGAPDTQYFGPGTRLTVL.

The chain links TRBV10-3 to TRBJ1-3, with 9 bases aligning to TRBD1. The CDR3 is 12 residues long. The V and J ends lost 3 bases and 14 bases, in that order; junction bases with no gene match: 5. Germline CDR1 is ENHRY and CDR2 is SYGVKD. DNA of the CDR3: TGTGCCATCAGTGAACAACAGGGGGCCGTATATTTT. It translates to CAISEQQGAVYF.